One and the same sample provided the 25 T cell receptor beta chains below, sequenced in a study of identical twins (dated by TCRdb to between 2015 and 2016). Libraries came from 5' RACE. The instrument given in TCRdb is Illumina HiSeq 2000. Using fastp trimming at Q25 and MiXCR clonotype assembly, TCRdb reanalyzed the public sequencing data and kept in-frame beta chains. Duplicate CDR3 protein sequences are folded into a single record with the most common DNA and genes. For this sample the table gives about 450,000 distinct CDR3 sequences, of which about 18% were detected only once. The top ten constitute less than 15% of the sample. What was sequenced was naive T cells sorted from blood. The cell subset or site label corresponds to: cells isolated with a human naive T-cell isolation kit. Receptor source: a man aged 50 to 60 in good health.

V usage is TRBV9 and J usage is TRBJ1-1, with D possibly TRBD1 on 5 matching bases. From germline, CDR1 is SGDLS and CDR2 YYNGEE. V lost 0 bases and J lost 0, with 9 bases in between. This CDR3 is 15 amino acids long. CDR3 coding DNA: TGTGCCAGCAGCGTAGTCGGGGGAATGAACACTGAAGCTTTCTTT. Translated: CASSVVGGMNTEAFF.

Only a few counts were recorded for this clonotype. The chain uses TRBV12-3 or TRBV12-4 and TRBJ2-7, with 8 bases that match TRBD1. The CDR3 length is 14 residues. Trimming at V came to 6 bases and at J to 2 bases, leaving 6 bases not matched to a gene. In DNA, the CDR3 is TGTGCCAGCAGGACAGGGGCGCGGACCTACGAGCAGTACTTC. It specifies CASRTGARTYEQYF.

Points on this clonotype: One junction end disagrees with the germline gene, perhaps due to a read error. The chain carries TRBV7-9 and TRBJ2-7; possibly TRBD1 or TRBD2 for D (5 bases each). This CDR3 contains 13 residues. The V gene's germline CDR1 is SEHNR and CDR2 FQNEAQ (reference sequence). DNA for the CDR3: TGTGCGAGCAAGGGACCCCAGAGCTACGAGCAGTACTTC. Translation gives CASKGPQSYEQYF.

This clonotype was observed a few times. The chain recombines TRBV29-1 with TRBJ2-2; perhaps D is TRBD1 or TRBD2 (7 bases each). CDR3 length equals 16 residues. Trimming cost V 7 bases and J 4 bases, with 22 bases left between them. Germline values: CDR1 SQVTM, CDR2 ANQGSEA. CDR3 in DNA: TGCAGCGCACGTGAGGGGGCGGGAGTATTCACCGGGGAGCTGTTTTTT. Its protein is CSAREGAGVFTGELFF.

In this sample, this clonotype turned up a few times. The V call is TRBV7-8, the J call TRBJ2-7; maybe TRBD2 (7 bases). The germline V gene encodes CDR1 SGHVS and CDR2 FQNEAQ. V was cut by 5 bases and J by 2 bases, with 13 bases left in between. The CDR3 totals 14 residues. CDR3 protein: CASSRPGGAYEQYF. Here the CDR3 DNA reads TGTGCCAGCAGCCGACCGGGGGGCGCCTACGAGCAGTACTTC. Based on the CDR3 plus reference TRBV7-8 and TRBJ2-7, the full variable domain is GAGVSQSPRYKVAKRGQDVALRCDPISGHVSLFWYQQALGQGPEFLTYFQNEAQLDKSGLPSDRFFAERPEGSVSTLKIQRTQQEDSAVYLCASSRPGGAYEQYFGPGTRLTVT.

This clonotype was recorded only once. The V and J genes are TRBV11-1 and TRBJ2-5, with 8 nucleotides matching TRBD1. The germline V gene has CDR1 SGHAT and CDR2 FQDESV (reference sequence). The V and J ends lost 5 bases and 2 bases, in that order; junction bases with no gene match: 16. The CDR3 loop spans 18 amino acids. The CDR3 coding sequence is TGTGCCAGCAGCAGTAACAGGGGGAAGATGGTGGGACAAGAGACCCAGTACTTC. Translating it yields CASSSNRGKMVGQETQYF.

This clonotype was recorded many times. This chain links TRBV4-3 with TRBJ2-2, with TRBD2 matching 8 bases. Germline-derived CDR1 and CDR2 are LGHNA and YSLEER. This CDR3 is built from 14 residues. Trimming cost V 5 bases and J 5 bases; bases outside gene matches: 4. The CDR3 spells CASSVSGRTGELFF. CDR3 coding DNA: TGCGCCAGCAGCGTCAGCGGGAGAACCGGGGAGCTGTTTTTT.

The chain couples TRBV20-1 to TRBJ2-1; tentative D call: TRBD2 (6 bases). The germline V gene encodes CDR1 DFQATT and CDR2 SNEGSKA (reference sequence). The CDR3 has 11 amino acids. Trimming shortened V by 6 bases and J by 9 bases, and 12 bases separated the two germline ends. The chain's CDR3 is CSAREVPEQFF. CDR3 sequence (DNA): TGCAGTGCCAGGGAGGTCCCTGAGCAGTTCTTC.

This clonotype has a handful of counts. The V call is TRBV11-2, the J call TRBJ2-1, with D possibly TRBD1 on 6 matching bases. Germline V gene lookup returns CDR1 SGHAT and CDR2 FQNNGV. Trimming removed 1 base at V and 15 bases at J, with 19 bases between. The CDR3 covers 14 residues. CDR3 amino acids: CASSLVTMGDIRFF. The CDR3, as DNA: TGTGCCAGCAGCTTAGTTACTATGGGGGACATTCGGTTCTTC.

V is TRBV20-1 and J is TRBJ2-6, with 8 nucleotides matching TRBD1. CDR1 and CDR2 (germline): DFQATT, SNEGSKA (reference sequence). The V and J ends lost 2 bases and 2 bases, in that order; junction bases with no gene match: 5. The CDR3 loop spans 16 amino acids. CDR3 protein: CSARRQTGAGANVLTF. CDR3 sequence (DNA): TGCAGTGCTAGAAGACAGACAGGGGCTGGGGCCAACGTCCTGACTTTC.

This clonotype was seen ten or more times. Here the CDR3 reads CASRETGTGVAGYTF. Written as DNA, the CDR3 is TGTGCCAGCAGAGAGACCGGGACAGGGGTCGCTGGCTACACCTTC. The V call is TRBV7-2, the J call TRBJ1-2; 10 nucleotides align to TRBD1. The CDR3 spans 15 residues. With V trimmed by 6 bases and J by 7 bases, 11 bases remained unmatched. The germline V gene has CDR1 SGHTA and CDR2 FQGNSA.

This clonotype was counted ten times or more. The V gene is TRBV5-1, the J gene TRBJ1-2; TRBD1 might be the D (6 bases). Looked up from germline, CDR1 is SGHRS and CDR2 is YFSETQ. This CDR3 contains 13 residues. V gave up 4 bases and J gave up 4 bases, with 11 bases separating them. The CDR3 DNA follows: TGCGCCAGCAGCCAACAGGGCTCCTATGGCTACACCTTC. Encoded protein: CASSQQGSYGYTF.

This chain connects TRBV3-1 to TRBJ2-7, with TRBD2 matching 9 bases. Germline CDR1 and CDR2: LGHDT and YNNKEL (reference sequence). The J segment lost 6 bases and the V segment lost 0 bases, leaving 6 bases of the junction unmatched. CDR3 length equals 15 residues. Written as DNA, the CDR3 is TGTGCCAGCAGCCAAGAGCTAGCGGGGCCCTCCGAGCAGTACTTC. It specifies CASSQELAGPSEQYF.

The chain joins TRBV6-5 to TRBJ2-1; D gene unclear. This CDR3 comprises 14 residues. The V end was cut by 0 bases, the J end by 7 bases, with 10 bases between. From germline, CDR1 is MNHEY and CDR2 SVGAGI. CDR3 DNA: TGTGCCAGCAGTTACTCGACCCAGCAGAATGAGCAGTTCTTC. Amino acid sequence: CASSYSTQQNEQFF.

This clonotype was counted ten times or more. Here the CDR3 DNA reads TGCAGTGCAAAAAGGGAGACCCAGTACTTC. Translation: CSAKRETQYF. The rearrangement links TRBV20-1 to TRBJ2-5, with D unresolved. This CDR3 is 10 amino acids long. V was pared by 6 bases and J by 5 bases, with 7 bases between. CDR1 is DFQATT and CDR2 is SNEGSKA in the germline V gene (reference sequence).

This clonotype appeared a few times. CDR3 DNA: TGTGCCAGCAGTTACTCGAGGGTAGGAGGCTACACCTTC. The encoded protein is CASSYSRVGGYTF. J is TRBJ1-2 and V is TRBV6-5; D ambiguous. This CDR3 is 13 amino acids long. CDR1 and CDR2 from the germline V gene are MNHEY and SVGAGI. Trimming shortened V by 0 bases and J by 8 bases, and 10 bases separated the two germline ends.

This clonotype was found many times. This sequence joins TRBV2 and TRBJ2-7, with 7 nucleotides matching TRBD1. The germline V gene encodes CDR1 SNHLY and CDR2 FYNNEI. There are 13 residues in the CDR3. V lost 6 bases to trimming and J lost 3 bases; unmatched junction nucleotides: 5. The CDR3 protein is CASRETGHYEQYF. The CDR3 DNA sequence: TGTGCCAGCAGAGAGACAGGGCACTACGAGCAGTACTTC. The full variable domain, rest sourced from reference TRBV2 and TRBJ2-7, is EPEVTQTPSHQVTQMGQEVILRCVPISNHLYFYWYRQILGQKVEFLVSFYNNEISEKSEIFDDQFSVERPDGSNFTLKIRSTKLEDSAMYFCASRETGHYEQYFGPGTRLTVT.

The genes are TRBV7-3 and TRBJ2-3; 9 nucleotides align to TRBD1. J gave up 2 bases and V 5 bases, and 11 bases lay outside the gene matches. The CDR3 runs 17 residues. Germline CDR1 SGHTA, CDR2 FQGTGA. The CDR3 loop reads CASSPQPGQGFTDTQYF. DNA for the CDR3: TGTGCCAGCAGCCCCCAGCCGGGACAGGGTTTCACAGATACGCAGTATTTT.

This chain connects TRBV9 to TRBJ2-3, with 7 positions matching TRBD2. J gave up 4 bases and V 0 bases, and 5 bases lay outside the gene matches. Germline V gene data show CDR1 as SGDLS and CDR2 as YYNGEE. The CDR3 spans 15 residues. The CDR3 nucleotides read TGTGCCAGCAGCGTAGGGGAGGGCACCGCAGATACGCAGTATTTT. As protein: CASSVGEGTADTQYF.

This clonotype was counted between two and nine times. The rearrangement links TRBV27 to TRBJ2-5; 9 positions agree with TRBD2. V trimming: 3 bases; J trimming: 2 bases; junction bases outside the gene matches: 4. CDR1 is MNHEY, CDR2 SMNVEV, per germline (reference sequence). CDR3 length equals 15 residues. The chain's CDR3 is CASSLSGGPQETQYF. The DNA of the CDR3 is TGTGCCAGCAGTTTGAGCGGGGGGCCACAAGAGACCCAGTACTTC.

Note on this clonotype: The junction departs from germline at one end; a sequencing error may be responsible. The chain uses TRBV20-1 and TRBJ1-4; no firm D call. The CDR3 is made up of 13 amino acids. The germline CDR1 and CDR2 sequences are DFQATT and SNEGSKA (reference sequence). The CDR3 region is CSASDATNEKQFF. The CDR3 DNA reads as TGCAGTGCTAGCGACGCAACTAATGAAAAACAGTTTTTT.

This clonotype has just a few counts. This chain joins TRBV7-2 and TRBJ2-7; the D gene is possibly TRBD1 (6 bases). The V gene lost 2 bases and the J gene lost 2 bases, with 13 bases spanning the gap. The CDR3 length is 15 residues. Germline V gives CDR1 SGHTA, CDR2 FQGNSA. CDR3 in amino acids: CASSLSDRHPYEQYF. The CDR3 DNA reads as TGTGCCAGCAGCTTAAGTGACAGGCACCCCTACGAGCAGTACTTC.

This clonotype came up a few times. V gene TRBV9 combines with J gene TRBJ2-1, with 7 bases lining up with TRBD1. This CDR3 has 16 amino acids. J was trimmed by 7 bases and V by 1 base; bases with no gene match: 11. Germline loops: CDR1 SGDLS, CDR2 YYNGEE. CDR3 loop: CASSVSDRARGNEQFF. In nucleotides, the CDR3 is TGTGCCAGCAGCGTATCAGACAGGGCGAGGGGGAATGAGCAGTTCTTC.

This clonotype was seen more than once but under ten times. This chain joins TRBV5-1 and TRBJ1-1; D remains ambiguous. This CDR3 spans 15 amino acids. Germline CDR1 and CDR2: SGHRS and YFSETQ. The V end lost 0 bases, the J end lost 2 bases, and 11 bases lay between the germline ends. The CDR3 DNA sequence: TGCGCCAGCAGCTTGGCGCCGGACGGTAACACTGAAGCTTTCTTT. Translating gives CASSLAPDGNTEAFF.

The chain couples TRBV28 to TRBJ2-1; D is perhaps TRBD1 or TRBD2 (5 bases each). The DNA end favors TRBJ2-7, so the J call may be wrong. The CDR3 extends over 14 amino acids. CDR1 MDHEN and CDR2 SYDVKM come from the germline V gene. In DNA form, the CDR3 reads TGTGCCAGGCTCATGGGGGTCCCGTACAATGAGCAGTACTTC. Translating gives CARLMGVPYNEQYF.